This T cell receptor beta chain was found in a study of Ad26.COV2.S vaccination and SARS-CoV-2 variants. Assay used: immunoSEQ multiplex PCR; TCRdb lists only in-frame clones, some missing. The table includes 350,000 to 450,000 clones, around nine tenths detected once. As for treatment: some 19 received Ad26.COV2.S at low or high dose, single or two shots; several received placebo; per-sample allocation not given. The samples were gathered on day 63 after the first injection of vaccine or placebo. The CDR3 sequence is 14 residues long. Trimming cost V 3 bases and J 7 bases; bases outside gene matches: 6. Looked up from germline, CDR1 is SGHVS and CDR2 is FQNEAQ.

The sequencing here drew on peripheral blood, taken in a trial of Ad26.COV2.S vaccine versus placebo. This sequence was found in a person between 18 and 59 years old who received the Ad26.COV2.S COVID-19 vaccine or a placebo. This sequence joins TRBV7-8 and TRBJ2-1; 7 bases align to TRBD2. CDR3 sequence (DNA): TGTGCCAGCAGCTTGGGGCGGGGAGGGAATGAGCAGTTCTTC. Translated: CASSLGRGGNEQFF.